A selection of T cell receptor beta chains follows, all from one sample in a study of T cell responses to AZD1222 COVID-19 vaccine. The protocol was immunoSEQ multiplex PCR, while the TCRdb copy is restricted to in-frame clones and leaves out a portion. The sample yields 65,000 to 85,000 clones, approximately 90% seen once. The source material was peripheral blood, sampled on day 0 of AZD1222 vaccination. These receptors were collected from an adult in good health. Each CDR3 is given with its conserved first and last residue. The D gene is left open where the match is weak. Expanded clones get a size class; other rows say once, few or many, or leave the size out.

D gene: -; J gene: TRBJ1-4; CDR3 length: 13; V gene: TRBV12-3/TRBV12-4; clone size: few; CDR3 DNA: TGTGCCAGCACGACAGGACTTAATGAAAAACTGTTTTTT; CDR3 protein: CASTTGLNEKLFF
D gene: -; J gene: TRBJ1-6; CDR3 length: 18; V gene: TRBV21-1; clone size: -; CDR3 DNA: TGTGCCAGCAGCGTGGTCAGGCCTGAGGCCCCATATAATTCACCCCTCCACTTT; CDR3 protein: CASSVVRPEAPYNSPLHF
D gene: -; J gene: TRBJ1-4; CDR3 length: 16; V gene: TRBV7-9; clone size: -; CDR3 DNA: TGTGCCAGCAGCTTAGGCCGGTCCTCGGGAGGGGAAAAACTGTTTTTT; CDR3 protein: CASSLGRSSGGEKLFF
D gene: -; J gene: TRBJ1-4; CDR3 length: 15; V gene: TRBV15; clone size: -; CDR3 DNA: TGTGCCACCAGCAGAGAGAAAAACTATAATGAAAAACTGTTTTTT; CDR3 protein: CATSREKNYNEKLFF
D gene: -; J gene: TRBJ2-5; CDR3 length: 13; V gene: TRBV28; clone size: -; CDR3 DNA: TGTGCCAGCAGGCAATGGGGGGCGGTTACCCAGTACTTC; CDR3 protein: CASRQWGAVTQYF
D gene: -; J gene: TRBJ2-2; CDR3 length: 15; V gene: TRBV19; clone size: -; CDR3 DNA: TGTGCCAGTAGTATATGGGGTTCCTCCACCGGGGAGCTGTTTTTT; CDR3 protein: CASSIWGSSTGELFF
D gene: -; J gene: TRBJ1-1; CDR3 length: 13; V gene: TRBV15; clone size: -; CDR3 DNA: TGTGCCACCAGCACCCTTCGGTCCACTGAAGCTTTCTTT; CDR3 protein: CATSTLRSTEAFF
D gene: -; J gene: TRBJ2-2; CDR3 length: 15; V gene: TRBV5-1; clone size: -; CDR3 DNA: TGCGCCAGCAGATTCGCGGGCCCAAACACCGGGGAGCTGTTTTTT; CDR3 protein: CASRFAGPNTGELFF
D gene: -; J gene: TRBJ1-1; CDR3 length: 14; V gene: TRBV16; clone size: -; CDR3 DNA: TGTGCCAGCAGCCAAGCCCCAGGGAACACTGAAGCTTTCTTT; CDR3 protein: CASSQAPGNTEAFF
D gene: -; J gene: TRBJ2-5; CDR3 length: 13; V gene: TRBV19; clone size: -; CDR3 DNA: TGTGCCAGTAATCAGGGACGCCAAGAGACCCAGTACTTC; CDR3 protein: CASNQGRQETQYF
D gene: -; J gene: TRBJ2-3; CDR3 length: 15; V gene: TRBV7-9; clone size: -; CDR3 DNA: TGTGCCAGCAGCTGGTTGGGCGGGATGGGAGATACGCAGTATTTT; CDR3 protein: CASSWLGGMGDTQYF
D gene: -; J gene: TRBJ1-2; CDR3 length: 12; V gene: TRBV12-3/TRBV12-4; clone size: few; CDR3 DNA: TGTGCCAGCAGTTTGGGGGTAGGCGGCTACACCTTC; CDR3 protein: CASSLGVGGYTF
D gene: -; J gene: TRBJ1-4; CDR3 length: 15; V gene: TRBV5-4; clone size: -; CDR3 DNA: TGTGCCAGCAGCAGGGAGGGGGGGAGTAATGAAAAACTGTTTTTT; CDR3 protein: CASSREGGSNEKLFF
D gene: TRBD2; J gene: TRBJ2-7; CDR3 length: 14; V gene: TRBV5-4; clone size: -; CDR3 DNA: TGTGCCAGCAGCCCGGGGAGGGGACCCTACGAGCAGTACTTC; CDR3 protein: CASSPGRGPYEQYF
D gene: TRBD2; J gene: TRBJ2-1; CDR3 length: 15; V gene: TRBV10-3; clone size: -; CDR3 DNA: TGTGCCATCAGTGATAGCGGGAGGGCGGGTAGTGAGCAGTTCTTC; CDR3 protein: CAISDSGRAGSEQFF
D gene: -; J gene: TRBJ1-2; CDR3 length: 12; V gene: TRBV18; clone size: -; CDR3 DNA: TGTGCCAGCTCGCCCGGGAGTCGGGGCTACACCTTC; CDR3 protein: CASSPGSRGYTF
D gene: TRBD1; J gene: TRBJ2-7; CDR3 length: 15; V gene: TRBV5-1; clone size: -; CDR3 DNA: TGCGCCAGCAGCTTGTCCTCAGGGGGCAGGGACGAGCAGTACTTC; CDR3 protein: CASSLSSGGRDEQYF
D gene: TRBD1; J gene: TRBJ1-6; CDR3 length: 14; V gene: TRBV6-5; clone size: once; CDR3 DNA: TGTGCCAGCACCCCGACAGGGCGTAGGAATCCCCTCCACTTT; CDR3 protein: CASTPTGRRNPLHF
D gene: -; J gene: TRBJ2-2; CDR3 length: 14; V gene: TRBV2; clone size: -; CDR3 DNA: TGTGCCAGCTCCCTGGGTGCGAACACCGGGGAGCTGTTTTTT; CDR3 protein: CASSLGANTGELFF
D gene: -; J gene: TRBJ1-2; CDR3 length: 13; V gene: TRBV7-6; clone size: -; CDR3 DNA: TGTGCCAGCAGGGGTGGTCCGAACTATGGCTACACCTTC; CDR3 protein: CASRGGPNYGYTF
D gene: -; J gene: TRBJ2-1; CDR3 length: 11; V gene: TRBV28; clone size: -; CDR3 DNA: TGTGCCAGCATGGGCAACAATGAGCAGTTCTTC; CDR3 protein: CASMGNNEQFF
D gene: -; J gene: TRBJ2-2; CDR3 length: 15; V gene: TRBV5-1; clone size: -; CDR3 DNA: TGCGCCAGCAGACCGGGACTCACGAACACCGGGGAGCTGTTTTTT; CDR3 protein: CASRPGLTNTGELFF
D gene: TRBD1; J gene: TRBJ1-6; CDR3 length: 15; V gene: TRBV11-2; clone size: -; CDR3 DNA: TGTGCCAGCAGCTCACAGGGGGACTGGGATTCACCCCTCCACTTT; CDR3 protein: CASSSQGDWDSPLHF
D gene: TRBD2; J gene: TRBJ2-7; CDR3 length: 15; V gene: TRBV9; clone size: -; CDR3 DNA: TGTGCCAGCAGCCCTGGCGGTAGCGGGAGATACGAGCAGTACTTC; CDR3 protein: CASSPGGSGRYEQYF
D gene: -; J gene: TRBJ1-2; CDR3 length: 14; V gene: TRBV3-1/TRBV3-2; clone size: -; CDR3 DNA: TGTGCCAGCAGCCAAGTTGGTGGGAGATTTGGCTACACCTTC; CDR3 protein: CASSQVGGRFGYTF
D gene: -; J gene: TRBJ1-1; CDR3 length: 14; V gene: TRBV7-9; clone size: once; CDR3 DNA: TGTGCCAGCAGCCCTCAACAGGGGAACACTGAAGCTTTCTTT; CDR3 protein: CASSPQQGNTEAFF
D gene: -; J gene: TRBJ2-7; CDR3 length: 13; V gene: TRBV6-5; clone size: -; CDR3 DNA: TGTGCCAGCAGAATGACTACCTCCTACGAGCAGTACTTC; CDR3 protein: CASRMTTSYEQYF
D gene: TRBD1; J gene: TRBJ2-5; CDR3 length: 15; V gene: TRBV2; clone size: few; CDR3 DNA: TGTGCCACCCCAGGGGGGACAGGGCCCCAAGAGACCCAGTACTTC; CDR3 protein: CATPGGTGPQETQYF
D gene: -; J gene: TRBJ2-1; CDR3 length: 15; V gene: TRBV27; clone size: -; CDR3 DNA: TGTGCCAGCAGCACCCCGGAGGGCTATTACAATGAGCAGTTCTTC; CDR3 protein: CASSTPEGYYNEQFF
D gene: TRBD2; J gene: TRBJ2-1; CDR3 length: 13; V gene: TRBV11-3; clone size: -; CDR3 DNA: TGTGCCAGCAGCTCGCGGGAGGGCCGGGGGCAGTTCTTC; CDR3 protein: CASSSREGRGQFF
D gene: -; J gene: TRBJ2-2; CDR3 length: 14; V gene: TRBV4-1; clone size: -; CDR3 DNA: TGCGCCAGCAGAGGAACCGAGAACACCGGGGAGCTGTTTTTT; CDR3 protein: CASRGTENTGELFF
D gene: TRBD1; J gene: TRBJ1-1; CDR3 length: 15; V gene: TRBV5-4; clone size: -; CDR3 DNA: TGTGCCAGCAGCTTGGAGGGGCAGGGGGGCACTGAAGCTTTCTTT; CDR3 protein: CASSLEGQGGTEAFF
D gene: -; J gene: TRBJ2-3; CDR3 length: 15; V gene: TRBV5-1; clone size: -; CDR3 DNA: TGCGCCAGCAGCTTGGGCGGGATCCCCACAGATACGCAGTATTTT; CDR3 protein: CASSLGGIPTDTQYF
D gene: TRBD1; J gene: TRBJ2-2; CDR3 length: 16; V gene: TRBV11-3; clone size: -; CDR3 DNA: TGTGCCAGCAGTACAGGGGGACTCCTGAACACCGGGGAGCTGTTTTTT; CDR3 protein: CASSTGGLLNTGELFF
D gene: -; J gene: TRBJ2-5; CDR3 length: 13; V gene: TRBV7-2; clone size: -; CDR3 DNA: TGTGCCAGCAGCTTGCGACGGGCTGAGACCCAGTACTTC; CDR3 protein: CASSLRRAETQYF
D gene: TRBD1; J gene: TRBJ1-2; CDR3 length: 13; V gene: TRBV5-4; clone size: -; CDR3 DNA: TGTGCCAGCAGCTTCGGGACAGACTATGGCTACACCTTC; CDR3 protein: CASSFGTDYGYTF
D gene: -; J gene: TRBJ1-4; CDR3 length: 15; V gene: TRBV19; clone size: few; CDR3 DNA: TGTGCCAGTAGTTTAGGACGGCCAACTAATGAAAAACTGTTTTTT; CDR3 protein: CASSLGRPTNEKLFF
D gene: -; J gene: TRBJ2-1; CDR3 length: 15; V gene: TRBV3-1/TRBV3-2; clone size: few; CDR3 DNA: TGTGCCAGCACAGCGGAGGCGCTCGGGATGAATGAGCAGTTCTTC; CDR3 protein: CASTAEALGMNEQFF
D gene: TRBD1; J gene: TRBJ1-1; CDR3 length: 14; V gene: TRBV5-1; clone size: -; CDR3 DNA: TGCGCCAGCAGCAGGACAGGGCGTGACACTGAAGCTTTCTTT; CDR3 protein: CASSRTGRDTEAFF
D gene: TRBD2; J gene: TRBJ2-2; CDR3 length: 17; V gene: TRBV6-2/TRBV6-3; clone size: -; CDR3 DNA: TGTGCCAGCAGTTACCCCCTAGCGGGGGGCCCCCCCGGGGAGCTGTTTTTT; CDR3 protein: CASSYPLAGGPPGELFF
D gene: -; J gene: TRBJ1-2; CDR3 length: 13; V gene: TRBV7-9; clone size: -; CDR3 DNA: TGTGCCAGCAGCTTACAGACAGCCTATGGCTACACCTTC; CDR3 protein: CASSLQTAYGYTF
D gene: -; J gene: TRBJ1-1; CDR3 length: 8; V gene: TRBV19; clone size: -; CDR3 DNA: TGTGCCACCAGTGGGGCTTTCTTT; CDR3 protein: CATSGAFF
D gene: -; J gene: TRBJ2-3; CDR3 length: 13; V gene: TRBV7-8; clone size: -; CDR3 DNA: TGTGCCAGCAGCCGGGGGCCCCCGGATACGCAGTATTTT; CDR3 protein: CASSRGPPDTQYF
D gene: TRBD2; J gene: TRBJ2-2; CDR3 length: 18; V gene: TRBV5-1; clone size: -; CDR3 DNA: TGCGCCAGCAGCTCCTTGACTAGCGGAGGCTCGAACACCGGGGAGCTGTTTTTT; CDR3 protein: CASSSLTSGGSNTGELFF
D gene: TRBD1; J gene: TRBJ2-7; CDR3 length: 15; V gene: TRBV6-5; clone size: -; CDR3 DNA: TGTGCCAGCAGACAAGGGACAGACCTCACCTACGAGCAGTACTTC; CDR3 protein: CASRQGTDLTYEQYF
D gene: -; J gene: TRBJ2-1; CDR3 length: 12; V gene: TRBV6-5; clone size: few; CDR3 DNA: TGTGCCAGCAGTTCGATCTACAATGAGCAGTTCTTC; CDR3 protein: CASSSIYNEQFF
D gene: TRBD2; J gene: TRBJ2-1; CDR3 length: 16; V gene: TRBV5-8; clone size: few; CDR3 DNA: TGTGCCAGCAGCCCCAGACTAGCGGGGGGGTTTGGTGAGCAGTTCTTC; CDR3 protein: CASSPRLAGGFGEQFF
D gene: -; J gene: TRBJ2-5; CDR3 length: 13; V gene: TRBV19; clone size: -; CDR3 DNA: TGTGCCAGTGGGACAAGGTTGAGGGAGACCCAGTACTTC; CDR3 protein: CASGTRLRETQYF
D gene: -; J gene: TRBJ1-5; CDR3 length: 13; V gene: TRBV5-5; clone size: -; CDR3 DNA: TGTGCCAGCAGCTTGTATCGCAATCAGCCCCAGCATTTT; CDR3 protein: CASSLYRNQPQHF
D gene: -; J gene: TRBJ1-4; CDR3 length: 17; V gene: TRBV23-1; clone size: -; CDR3 DNA: TGCGCCAGCAGTCGCTTATCGCGACAACCCACTAATGAAAAACTGTTTTTT; CDR3 protein: CASSRLSRQPTNEKLFF
D gene: TRBD2; J gene: TRBJ2-3; CDR3 length: 15; V gene: TRBV13; clone size: -; CDR3 DNA: TGTGCCAGCAGCTTACTAGCGGTCAACACAGATACGCAGTATTTT; CDR3 protein: CASSLLAVNTDTQYF
D gene: -; J gene: TRBJ2-3; CDR3 length: 19; V gene: TRBV21-1; clone size: -; CDR3 DNA: TGTGCCAGCAGCAAAAGGGGGAGGACTAGCGGGAGGCAAGTGGATACGCAGTATTTT; CDR3 protein: CASSKRGRTSGRQVDTQYF
D gene: -; J gene: TRBJ2-1; CDR3 length: 14; V gene: TRBV6-4; clone size: -; CDR3 DNA: TGTGCCAGCAGTATTACTAGCCCTAACAATGAGCAGTTCTTC; CDR3 protein: CASSITSPNNEQFF
D gene: TRBD1; J gene: TRBJ2-7; CDR3 length: 14; V gene: TRBV6-6; clone size: once; CDR3 DNA: TGTGCCAGCAGCCCGGGACAGGGGATCTACGAGCAGTACTTC; CDR3 protein: CASSPGQGIYEQYF
D gene: TRBD2; J gene: TRBJ2-7; CDR3 length: 15; V gene: TRBV7-2; clone size: -; CDR3 DNA: TGTGCCAGCAGCTTCCTAGCGGGAGGGGGCTACGAGCAGTACTTC; CDR3 protein: CASSFLAGGGYEQYF
D gene: -; J gene: TRBJ2-5; CDR3 length: 13; V gene: TRBV6-1; clone size: -; CDR3 DNA: TGTGCCAGCAGTGAAGGCAGTCAAGAGACCCAGTACTTC; CDR3 protein: CASSEGSQETQYF
D gene: -; J gene: TRBJ2-5; CDR3 length: 13; V gene: TRBV5-4; clone size: -; CDR3 DNA: TGTGCCAGCAGCCAGGACTGGCGGGAGACCCAGTACTTC; CDR3 protein: CASSQDWRETQYF
D gene: -; J gene: TRBJ2-5; CDR3 length: 14; V gene: TRBV18; clone size: -; CDR3 DNA: TGTGCCAGCTCACCAAGGACAGCCCAAGAGACCCAGTACTTC; CDR3 protein: CASSPRTAQETQYF
D gene: TRBD2; J gene: TRBJ2-7; CDR3 length: 16; V gene: TRBV14; clone size: few; CDR3 DNA: TGTGCCAGCAGCCAAGATAGGTTCGGGGGGAAGAACGAGCAGTACTTC; CDR3 protein: CASSQDRFGGKNEQYF